The entry below gives a single TCR beta chain sequence along with its context. Clones were read by immunoSEQ multiplex PCR, and TCRdb kept only the in-frame ones, dropping some. The sample contains 150,000 or so clones, about 89% of which appear only once. V was clipped by 1 base and J by 1 base; unmatched bases: 1. The V gene's germline CDR1 is MNHEY and CDR2 SVGAGI. The CDR3 has 16 amino acids. This sample was included in a study of blood T cell repertoires in COVID-19. Whole-study context: Material from acute and convalescent COVID-19 was sourced from the United States, Italy and Spain.

The TCR was taken from a woman between 70 and 85 years old with COVID-19, enrolled during active disease. The sample consisted of peripheral blood. The rearrangement joins TRBV6-5 to TRBJ2-5, with 12 bases aligning to TRBD2. CDR3 in DNA: TGTGCCAGCAGTTACTTGGGACTAGCGGGCCAAGAGACCCAGTACTTC. This encodes CASSYLGLAGQETQYF.